The 23 T cell receptor beta chains below were found in one sample sequenced in a study of CD8+CD57+ T cells in acquired aplastic anemia. All sequencing subjects had displayed CD8+CD57+ cell expansion on flow cytometry. For CDR3 and TCR beta VDJ profiling, genomic DNA was the template used. TCRdb re-called the reads through MiXCR, storing one row per CDR3 protein. This repertoire shows more than 95,000 distinct CDR3 sequences, almost 40% found once; its top ten account for more than 2.5%. Material: sorted CD4+, CD8+, or CD8+CD57+ T cells (not recorded which) from PBMCs. The receptors here all came from a human donor with aplastic anemia.

The chain has TRBV7-6 and TRBJ2-5; no reliable D call. The CDR3 runs to 11 residues. The germline CDR1 and CDR2 sequences are SGHVS and FNYEAQ. V lost 5 bases to trimming and J lost 5 bases, with 6 bases between them. The CDR3 bases are TGTGCCAGCAGCCCATCCGAGACCCAGTACTTC. Translating gives CASSPSETQYF.

A note on this clonotype: This could be a read error, since a much larger clone is one nucleotide away. V and J are TRBV5-6 and TRBJ1-2; 10 nucleotides line up with TRBD1. Per germline, CDR1 SGHDT and CDR2 YYEEEE. Trimming took 4 bases from V and 7 from J; bases not matched to a gene: 10. This CDR3 spans 15 amino acids. For the CDR3, the DNA is TGTGCCAGCAGCCCCCTGACAGGGGGCATTGGTGGCTACACCTTC. Its translation is CASSPLTGGIGGYTF.

The table lists this clonotype with many counts. The genes are TRBV30 and TRBJ1-1; D gene unclear. This CDR3 region has 13 residues. Germline CDR1 and CDR2: GTSNPN and SVGIG (reference sequence). Trimming stripped 1 base from V and 4 bases from J, with 10 bases between. CDR3: CAWSDYGGTEAFF. The CDR3 bases are TGTGCCTGGAGTGACTATGGTGGCACTGAAGCTTTCTTT.

This clonotype occurred a few times. A much larger clone differs from this one at a single base, so this may be a read error. This CDR3 is CASSLGGFAAEAFF. CDR3 nucleotides: TGTGCCAGCAGTCTCGGAGGGTTTGCAGCTGAAGCTTTCTTT. This sequence joins TRBV12-3 or TRBV12-4 and TRBJ1-1; D uncertain. The CDR3 is 14 residues long. Trimming left V 5 bases short and J 6 bases short, with 16 bases between.

There are many counts of this clonotype. Mismatch with germline at one junction end may stem from a read error. The chain employs TRBV19 and TRBJ2-7; TRBD1 agrees at 9 bases. From germline, CDR1 is LNHDA and CDR2 SQIVND (reference sequence). This CDR3 has 14 amino acids. The CDR3 loop reads CASSLGQGSDEQYF. CDR3 nucleotide sequence: TGTGCCAGTAGCTTGGGACAGGGCTCCGACGAGCAGTACTTC.

On this clonotype itself: This CDR3 fails to terminate in the conserved phenylalanine or tryptophan, so it likely reflects a read error. The rearrangement links TRBV6-1 to TRBJ1-3; 9 bases match TRBD1. Per the germline V gene, CDR1 is MNHNS and CDR2 is SASEGT. This CDR3 has 16 amino acids. Losses at the gene ends were 6 bases for V and 4 bases for J; bases not matched to a gene: 10. The CDR3 sequence: CASRGDREGAGNTIYS. The CDR3 bases are TGTGCCAGCAGGGGGGACAGGGAGGGCGCCGGAAACACCATATATTCT.

This clonotype occurred many times. The chain is built from TRBV5-4 and TRBJ1-1, with D perhaps matching TRBD1 (6 bases). This CDR3 has 15 residues. The V and J ends lost 1 base and 1 base respectively, with 11 bases between them. The germline V gene has CDR1 SGHNT and CDR2 YYREEE (reference sequence). The CDR3 DNA sequence: TGTGCCAGCAGCTTGAAGTTGACAGGGAACACTGAAGCTTTCTTT. Translation: CASSLKLTGNTEAFF.

This clonotype was recorded at least ten times. This sequence joins TRBV9 and TRBJ2-3; D may be TRBD1 or TRBD2 (5 bases each). V was shortened by 1 base and J by 1 base, with 10 bases between the two germline ends. The CDR3 loop spans 15 amino acids. Germline V gene data show CDR1 as SGDLS and CDR2 as YYNGEE. The CDR3 region is CASSVRDGGTDTQYF. As DNA, the CDR3 is TGTGCCAGCAGCGTAAGGGACGGGGGCACAGATACGCAGTATTTT. The complete variable domain, with remaining parts taken from reference TRBV9 and TRBJ2-3, reads DSGVTQTPKHLITATGQRVTLRCSPRSGDLSVYWYQQSLDQGLQFLIQYYNGEERAKGNILERFSAQQFPDLHSELNLSSLELGDSALYFCASSVRDGGTDTQYFGPGTRLTVL.

At least ten counts were recorded for this clonotype. This chain connects TRBV28 to TRBJ1-2; TRBD1 matches 9 bases. The V gene's germline CDR1 is MDHEN and CDR2 SYDVKM. Germline trimming cut 6 bases from V and 4 bases from J; bases unmatched to any gene: 3. This CDR3 is 13 amino acids long. The CDR3 DNA sequence: TGTGCCAGCAGCGACAGGGGGGTCTATGGCTACACCTTC. Amino acids: CASSDRGVYGYTF.

In regard to this clonotype: The conserved phenylalanine or tryptophan normally closing the CDR3 is absent here, so this likely arose from a read error. The gene calls are TRBV19 and TRBJ1-5; TRBD1 is a possible D gene (6 bases). Germline V gene data show CDR1 as LNHDA and CDR2 as SQIVND (reference sequence). This CDR3 spans 15 amino acids. DNA of the CDR3: TGTGCCGGTAGCCCGGGGGGGGGCGGCAATCAGCCCCAGCATTTG. Translating gives CAGSPGGGGNQPQHL.

Comments on this clonotype: A clone one base away is much larger, so this may be a read error. This sequence joins TRBV2 and TRBJ2-1; D is tentatively TRBD1 or TRBD2 (5 bases each). The CDR3 consists of 14 residues. Germline-derived CDR1 and CDR2 are SNHLY and FYNNEI. V was clipped by 2 bases and J by 4 bases, with 9 bases between them. The CDR3 protein is CASSERGTYNEQFF. Written as DNA, the CDR3 is TGTGCCAGCAGTGAACGGGGCACTTACAATGAGCAGTTCTTC.

There are a few counts of this clonotype. The gene calls are TRBV20-1 and TRBJ2-6; tentative D call: TRBD2 (5 bases). Trimming pared 6 bases from V and 2 bases from J, leaving 8 bases between. In germline, CDR1 is DFQATT, CDR2 SNEGSKA (reference sequence). The CDR3 has 13 residues. CDR3 DNA: TGCAGTGCCGGAGGAGCTGGGGCCAACGTCCTGACTTTC. It yields the protein CSAGGAGANVLTF.

This clonotype occurred many times. The V and J genes are TRBV6-1 and TRBJ1-5; no clear D. The CDR3 runs to 13 residues. Trimming cost V 6 bases and J 4 bases, with 10 bases left between them. Germline assignment: CDR1 MNHNS and CDR2 SASEGT. CDR3: CASRRDGNQPQHF. CDR3 bases: TGTGCCAGCAGACGAGACGGGAATCAGCCCCAGCATTTT.

This clonotype is a singleton in its sample. This chain uses TRBV7-3 with TRBJ1-2, with a tentative D call TRBD1 (6 bases). Trimming pared 3 bases from V and 8 bases from J, leaving 13 bases between. Looked up from germline, CDR1 is SGHTA and CDR2 is FQGTGA. The CDR3 covers 13 residues. The CDR3, as DNA: TGTGCCAGCAGCTTTCCGGGGGGCGAGGGCTACACCTTC. Translated, it gives CASSFPGGEGYTF.

V gene TRBV5-1 combines with J gene TRBJ2-5; 9 positions match TRBD2. The germline V gene encodes CDR1 SGHRS and CDR2 YFSETQ. The CDR3 has 18 residues. The V gene end was trimmed by 2 bases and the J gene end by 2 bases; junction bases not matched to a gene: 13. Written as DNA, the CDR3 is TGCGCCAGCAGCTTTTCACACTCCTCTAGCGGGACACAAGAGACCCAGTACTTC. It translates to CASSFSHSSSGTQETQYF.

This clonotype was recorded many times. The V call is TRBV3-1, the J call TRBJ1-2; 7 positions match TRBD1. CDR1 and CDR2 (germline): LGHDT, YNNKEL (reference sequence). CDR3 length: 14 residues. J was trimmed by 8 bases and V by 0 bases; bases with no gene match: 6. DNA for the CDR3: TGTGCCAGCAGCCAAGACCCAGGGGGGCGAGGCTACACCTTC. It translates to CASSQDPGGRGYTF.

In its sample, this clonotype was seen once. The chain uses TRBV28 and TRBJ1-2; tentative D call: TRBD1 (6 bases). V lost 5 bases, J lost 5 bases, and 15 bases lay in between. This CDR3 has 14 amino acids. The germline CDR1 and CDR2 sequences are MDHEN and SYDVKM. CDR3 sequence: CASSATWGAYGYTF. The CDR3 DNA sequence: TGTGCCAGCAGTGCCACGTGGGGGGCGTATGGCTACACCTTC.

This rearrangement joins TRBV20-1 to TRBJ1-1, with 9 nucleotides matching TRBD1. Looked up from germline, CDR1 is DFQATT and CDR2 is SNEGSKA (reference sequence). J was trimmed by 0 bases and V by 0 bases; bases with no gene match: 8. This CDR3 region has 17 residues. This CDR3 is CSARDWGQGSVNTEAFF. CDR3 DNA sequence: TGCAGTGCTAGAGATTGGGGACAGGGATCGGTGAACACTGAAGCTTTCTTT.

This clonotype has a count of ten or more. J is TRBJ2-5 and V is TRBV19; 8 nucleotides line up with TRBD1. CDR1 is LNHDA, CDR2 SQIVND, per germline (reference sequence). This CDR3 region has 17 residues. Unmatched junction bases numbered 17, after V lost 9 bases and J lost 2 bases. CDR3 sequence (DNA): TGTGCCAGCGCCGCCACGGCAGGGGGCCTTCAGCAAGAGACCCAGTACTTC. This encodes CASAATAGGLQQETQYF.

In regard to this clonotype: A read error may be the cause here, since a much bigger clone is one base away. The rearrangement links TRBV6-1 to TRBJ2-1; D ambiguous. Germline CDR1 is MNHNS and CDR2 is SASEGT. V lost 4 bases to trimming and J lost 7 bases, with 11 bases between them. The CDR3 loop spans 13 amino acids. This CDR3 reads CASSGGPHNEQFF. In DNA, the CDR3 is TGTGCCAGCAGTGGGGGTCCACATAATGAGCAGTTCTTC.

This clonotype was recorded at least ten times. The genes are TRBV9 and TRBJ1-6, with 9 positions matching TRBD1. The CDR3 sequence is 16 residues long. Losses at the gene ends were 1 base for V and 8 bases for J; bases not matched to a gene: 7. Germline V gene lookup returns CDR1 SGDLS and CDR2 YYNGEE. This CDR3 reads CASSVSTDRGDSPLHF. The CDR3 DNA reads TGTGCCAGCAGCGTATCGACGGACAGGGGAGATTCACCCCTCCACTTT.

This clonotype was observed a handful of times. The rearrangement uses TRBV5-1 and TRBJ2-4; 7 bases match TRBD2. V shed 3 bases and J 0 bases; nucleotides not matched to a gene: 6. The germline V gene has CDR1 SGHRS and CDR2 YFSETQ. CDR3 length: 16 residues. CDR3: CASSSAGVLAKNIQYF. The CDR3 coding sequence is TGCGCCAGCAGCTCGGCGGGGGTACTAGCCAAAAACATTCAGTACTTC.

This clonotype was seen many times. This rearrangement joins TRBV20-1 to TRBJ2-3, with 9 bases matching TRBD2. Germline CDR1 and CDR2: DFQATT and SNEGSKA (reference sequence). This CDR3 contains 13 residues. The trim removed 1 base at V and 6 bases at J, leaving 2 bases unmatched. CDR3 residues: CSARGTSVDTQYF. The CDR3 DNA reads TGCAGTGCTAGAGGGACTAGCGTGGATACGCAGTATTTT.